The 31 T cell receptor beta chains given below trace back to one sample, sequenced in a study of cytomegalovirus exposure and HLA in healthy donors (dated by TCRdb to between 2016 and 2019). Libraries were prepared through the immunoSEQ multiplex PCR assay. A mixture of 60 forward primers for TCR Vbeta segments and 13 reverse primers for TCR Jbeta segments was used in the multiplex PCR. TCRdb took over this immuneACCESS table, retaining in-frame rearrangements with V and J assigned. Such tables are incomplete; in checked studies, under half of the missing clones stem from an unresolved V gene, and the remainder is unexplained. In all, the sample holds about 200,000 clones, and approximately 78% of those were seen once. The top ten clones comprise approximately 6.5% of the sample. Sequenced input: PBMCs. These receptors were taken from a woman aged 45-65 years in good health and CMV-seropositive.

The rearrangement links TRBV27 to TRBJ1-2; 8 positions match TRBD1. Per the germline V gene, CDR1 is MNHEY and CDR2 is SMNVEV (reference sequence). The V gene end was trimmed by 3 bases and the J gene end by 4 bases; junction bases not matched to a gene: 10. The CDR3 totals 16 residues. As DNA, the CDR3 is TGTGCCAGCAGTTTGCTTGCAGGGGGCGGTTTCTATGGCTACACCTTC. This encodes CASSLLAGGGFYGYTF.

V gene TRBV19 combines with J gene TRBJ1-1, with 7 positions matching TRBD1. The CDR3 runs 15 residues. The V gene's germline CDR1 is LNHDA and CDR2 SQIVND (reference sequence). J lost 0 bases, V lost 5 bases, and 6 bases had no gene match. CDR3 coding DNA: TGTGCCAGTAGTGATCGGACAGGTCTGAACACTGAAGCTTTCTTT. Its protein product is CASSDRTGLNTEAFF.

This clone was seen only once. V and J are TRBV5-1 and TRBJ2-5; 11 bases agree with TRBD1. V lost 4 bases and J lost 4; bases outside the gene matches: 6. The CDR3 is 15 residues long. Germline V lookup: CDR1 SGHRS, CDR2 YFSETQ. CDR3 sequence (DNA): TGCGCCAGCAGCCCCGGACAGGGGGCCGCAGAGACCCAGTACTTC. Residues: CASSPGQGAAETQYF.

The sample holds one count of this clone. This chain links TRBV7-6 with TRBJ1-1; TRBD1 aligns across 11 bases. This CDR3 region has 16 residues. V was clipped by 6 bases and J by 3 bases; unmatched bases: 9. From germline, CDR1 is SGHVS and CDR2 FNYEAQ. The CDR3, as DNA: TGTGCCAGCAGTAAAGGACAGGGGGCGCCGGACACTGAAGCTTTCTTT. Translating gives CASSKGQGAPDTEAFF.

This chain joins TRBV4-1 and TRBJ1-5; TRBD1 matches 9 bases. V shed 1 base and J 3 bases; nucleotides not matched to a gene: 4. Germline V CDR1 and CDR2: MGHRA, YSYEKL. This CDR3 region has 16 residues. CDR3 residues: CASSQGDRAPNQPQHF. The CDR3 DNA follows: TGCGCCAGCAGCCAAGGGGACAGGGCCCCCAATCAGCCCCAGCATTTT.

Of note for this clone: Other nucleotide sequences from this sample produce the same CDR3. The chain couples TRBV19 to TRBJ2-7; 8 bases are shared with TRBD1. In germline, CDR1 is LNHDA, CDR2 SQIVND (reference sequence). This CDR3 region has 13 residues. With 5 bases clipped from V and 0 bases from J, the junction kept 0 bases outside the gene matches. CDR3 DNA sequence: TGTGCCAGTAGTGGACAGGGCTCCTACGAGCAGTACTTC. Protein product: CASSGQGSYEQYF.

The CDR3, as DNA: TGTGCCAGCAGCTTCGAAAGCCCCACAGATACGCAGTATTTT. Translation gives CASSFESPTDTQYF. V is TRBV5-4 and J is TRBJ2-3; D remains ambiguous. This CDR3 is built from 14 residues. Per germline, CDR1 SGHNT and CDR2 YYREEE (reference sequence). Trimming stripped 2 bases from V and 2 bases from J, with 9 bases between.

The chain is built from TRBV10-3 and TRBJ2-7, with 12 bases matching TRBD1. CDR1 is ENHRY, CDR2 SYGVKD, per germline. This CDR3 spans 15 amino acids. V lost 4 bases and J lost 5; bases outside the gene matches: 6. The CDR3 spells CAISATGTGGDEQYF. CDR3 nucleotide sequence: TGTGCCATCAGTGCGACCGGGACAGGGGGCGACGAGCAGTACTTC.

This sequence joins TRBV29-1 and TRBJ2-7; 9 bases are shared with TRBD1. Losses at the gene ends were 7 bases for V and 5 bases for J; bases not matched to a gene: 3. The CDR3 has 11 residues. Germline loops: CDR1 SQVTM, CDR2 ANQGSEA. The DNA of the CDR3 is TGCAGCGCCGGGGACAGGGACGAGCAGTACTTC. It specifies CSAGDRDEQYF.

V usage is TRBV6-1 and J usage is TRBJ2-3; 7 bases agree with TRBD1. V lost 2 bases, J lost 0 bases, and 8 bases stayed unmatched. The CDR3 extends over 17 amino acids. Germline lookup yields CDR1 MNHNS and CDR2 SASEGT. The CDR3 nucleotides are TGTGCCAGCAGTGAACCGGGACAGCTAACTAGCACAGATACGCAGTATTTT. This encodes CASSEPGQLTSTDTQYF.

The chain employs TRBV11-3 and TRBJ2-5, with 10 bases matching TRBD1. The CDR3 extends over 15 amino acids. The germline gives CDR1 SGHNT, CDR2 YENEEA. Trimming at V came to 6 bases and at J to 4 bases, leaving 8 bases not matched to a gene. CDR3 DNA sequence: TGTGCCAGCAGTCATGGGGGACAGGGGCGAGAGACCCAGTACTTC. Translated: CASSHGGQGRETQYF.

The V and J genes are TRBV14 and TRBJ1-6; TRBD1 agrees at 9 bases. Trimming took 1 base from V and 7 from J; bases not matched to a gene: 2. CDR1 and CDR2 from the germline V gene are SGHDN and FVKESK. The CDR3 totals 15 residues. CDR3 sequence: CASSQVTGGNSPLHF. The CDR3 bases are TGTGCCAGCAGCCAAGTGACAGGGGGGAATTCACCCCTCCACTTT. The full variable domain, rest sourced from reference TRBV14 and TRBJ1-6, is EAGVTQFPSHSVIEKGQTVTLRCDPISGHDNLYWYRRVMGKEIKFLLHFVKESKQDESGMPNNRFLAERTGGTYSTLKVQPAELEDSGVYFCASSQVTGGNSPLHFGNGTRLTVT.

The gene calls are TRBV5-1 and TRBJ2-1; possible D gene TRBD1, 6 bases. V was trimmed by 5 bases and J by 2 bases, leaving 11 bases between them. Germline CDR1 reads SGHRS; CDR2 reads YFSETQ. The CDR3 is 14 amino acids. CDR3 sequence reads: CASSTGSPYNEQFF. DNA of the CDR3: TGCGCCAGCAGTACAGGGAGTCCCTACAATGAGCAGTTCTTC.

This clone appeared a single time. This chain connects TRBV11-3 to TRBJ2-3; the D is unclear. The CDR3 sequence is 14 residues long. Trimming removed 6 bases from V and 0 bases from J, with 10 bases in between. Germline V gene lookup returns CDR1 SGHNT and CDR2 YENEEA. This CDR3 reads CASSHRSSTDTQYF. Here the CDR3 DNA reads TGTGCCAGCAGTCATAGAAGCAGCACAGATACGCAGTATTTT. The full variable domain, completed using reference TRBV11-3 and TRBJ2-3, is EAGVVQSPRYKIIEKKQPVAFWCNPISGHNTLYWYLQNLGQGPELLIRYENEEAVDDSQLPKDRFSAERLKGVDSTLKIQPAELGDSAVYLCASSHRSSTDTQYFGPGTRLTVL.

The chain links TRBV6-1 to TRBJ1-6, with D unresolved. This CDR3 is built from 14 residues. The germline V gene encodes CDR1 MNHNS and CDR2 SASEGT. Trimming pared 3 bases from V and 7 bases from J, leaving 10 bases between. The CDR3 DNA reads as TGTGCCAGCAGTGACCTGGGAGGGAATTCACCCCTCCACTTT. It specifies CASSDLGGNSPLHF.

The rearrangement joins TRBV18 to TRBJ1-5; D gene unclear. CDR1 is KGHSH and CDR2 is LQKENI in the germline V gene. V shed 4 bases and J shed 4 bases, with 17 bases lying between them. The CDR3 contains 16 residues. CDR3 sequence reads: CASSLTAKPSNQPQHF. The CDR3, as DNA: TGTGCCAGCTCACTAACAGCAAAGCCCTCAAATCAGCCCCAGCATTTT.

CDR3 nucleotides: TGCGCCAGCAGCTTGAGGGTACCGGACAGCTCCTACGAGCAGTACTTC. It translates to CASSLRVPDSSYEQYF. This rearrangement joins TRBV5-1 to TRBJ2-7; D possibly corresponds to TRBD1 (6 bases). Trimming took off 1 base at V and 0 bases at J, with 14 bases between the two ends. The germline CDR1 and CDR2 sequences are SGHRS and YFSETQ. CDR3 length: 16 residues.

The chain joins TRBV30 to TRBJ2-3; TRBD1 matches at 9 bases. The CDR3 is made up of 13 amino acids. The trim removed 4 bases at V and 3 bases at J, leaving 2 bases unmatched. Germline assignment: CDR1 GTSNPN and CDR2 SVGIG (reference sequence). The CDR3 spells CAWTGQGTDTQYF. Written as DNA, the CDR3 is TGTGCCTGGACCGGACAGGGGACAGATACGCAGTATTTT.

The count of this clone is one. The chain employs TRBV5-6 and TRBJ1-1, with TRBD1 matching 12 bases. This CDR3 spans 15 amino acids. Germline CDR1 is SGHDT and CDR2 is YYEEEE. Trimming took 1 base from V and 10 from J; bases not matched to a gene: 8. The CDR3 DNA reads TGTGCCAGCAGCTTGAGGGACAGGGGGCCGTTACGAGCTTTCTTT. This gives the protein CASSLRDRGPLRAFF.

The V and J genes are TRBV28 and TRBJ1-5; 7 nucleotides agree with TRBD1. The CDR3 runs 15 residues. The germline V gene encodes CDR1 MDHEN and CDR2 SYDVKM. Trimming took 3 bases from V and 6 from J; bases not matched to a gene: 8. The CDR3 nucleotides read TGTGCCAGCAGTTTCGGCACAGGGGTTGTTCAGCCCCAGCATTTT. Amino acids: CASSFGTGVVQPQHF.

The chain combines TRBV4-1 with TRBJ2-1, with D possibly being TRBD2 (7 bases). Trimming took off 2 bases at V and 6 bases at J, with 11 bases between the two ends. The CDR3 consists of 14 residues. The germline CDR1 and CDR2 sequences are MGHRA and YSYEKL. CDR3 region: CASSQMGGGNEQFF. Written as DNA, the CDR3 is TGCGCCAGCAGCCAAATGGGAGGGGGCAATGAGCAGTTCTTC.

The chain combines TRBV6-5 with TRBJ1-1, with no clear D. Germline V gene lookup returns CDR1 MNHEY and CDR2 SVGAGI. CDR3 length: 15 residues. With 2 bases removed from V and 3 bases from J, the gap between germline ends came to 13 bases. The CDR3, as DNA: TGTGCCAGCAGTTACGAGGCCCCGAGAGACACTGAAGCTTTCTTT. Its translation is CASSYEAPRDTEAFF.

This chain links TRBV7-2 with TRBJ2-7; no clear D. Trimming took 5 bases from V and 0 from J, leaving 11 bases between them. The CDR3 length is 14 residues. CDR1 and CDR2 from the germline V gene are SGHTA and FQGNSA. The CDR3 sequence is CASSLRGDSYEQYF. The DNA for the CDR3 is TGTGCCAGCAGCCTCAGAGGAGACTCCTACGAGCAGTACTTC.

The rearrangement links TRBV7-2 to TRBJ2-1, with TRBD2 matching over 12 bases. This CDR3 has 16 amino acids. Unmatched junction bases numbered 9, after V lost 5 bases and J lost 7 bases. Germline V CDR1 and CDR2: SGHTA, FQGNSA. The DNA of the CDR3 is TGTGCCAGCAGCCAGGTGCTAGCGGGAGGGCCAAATGAGCAGTTCTTC. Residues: CASSQVLAGGPNEQFF. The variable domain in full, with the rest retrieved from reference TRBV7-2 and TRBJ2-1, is GAGVSQSPSNKVTEKGKDVELRCDPISGHTALYWYRQSLGQGLEFLIYFQGNSAPDKSGLPSDRFSAERTGGSVSTLTIQRTQQEDSAVYLCASSQVLAGGPNEQFFGPGTRLTVL.

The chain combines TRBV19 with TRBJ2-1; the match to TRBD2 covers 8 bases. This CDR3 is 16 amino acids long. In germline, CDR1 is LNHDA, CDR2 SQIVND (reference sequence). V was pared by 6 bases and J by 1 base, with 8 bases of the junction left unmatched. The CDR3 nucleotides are TGTGCCAGTAGACCGCCGGGCGGGGGGTCCTACAATGAGCAGTTCTTC. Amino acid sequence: CASRPPGGGSYNEQFF.

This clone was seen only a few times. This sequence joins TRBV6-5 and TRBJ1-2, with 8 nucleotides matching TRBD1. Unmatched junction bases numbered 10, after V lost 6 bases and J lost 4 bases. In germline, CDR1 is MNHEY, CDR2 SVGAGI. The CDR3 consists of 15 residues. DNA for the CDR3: TGTGCCAGCAGACCCGACAGGGGAAGTTCCTATGGCTACACCTTC. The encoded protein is CASRPDRGSSYGYTF.

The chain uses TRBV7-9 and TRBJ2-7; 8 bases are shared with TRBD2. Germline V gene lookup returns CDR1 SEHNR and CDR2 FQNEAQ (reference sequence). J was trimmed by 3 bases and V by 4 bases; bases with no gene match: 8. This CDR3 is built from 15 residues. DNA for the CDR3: TGTGCCAGCAGCTCCCGGGTAGCGGGGCTCTACGAGCAGTACTTC. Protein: CASSSRVAGLYEQYF.

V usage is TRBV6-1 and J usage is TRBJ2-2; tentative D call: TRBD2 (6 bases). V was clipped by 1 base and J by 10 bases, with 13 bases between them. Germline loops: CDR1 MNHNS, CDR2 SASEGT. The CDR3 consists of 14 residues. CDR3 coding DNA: TGTGCCAGCAGTGAAGGGGGGACTCTTCAGGAGCTGTTTTTT. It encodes CASSEGGTLQELFF.

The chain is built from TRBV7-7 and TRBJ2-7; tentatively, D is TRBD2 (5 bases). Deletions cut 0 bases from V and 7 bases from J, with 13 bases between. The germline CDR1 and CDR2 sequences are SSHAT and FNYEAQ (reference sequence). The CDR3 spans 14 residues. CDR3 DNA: TGTGCCAGCAGCTTAGCCTGGGAGACGGGGGAGCAGTACTTC. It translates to CASSLAWETGEQYF.

As DNA, the CDR3 is TGTGCCAGCAGCTACGGACAGGGCATGAACACTGAAGCTTTCTTT. It encodes CASSYGQGMNTEAFF. The chain links TRBV5-6 to TRBJ1-1, with TRBD1 identical over 8 bases. The CDR3 is 15 residues long. J gave up 0 bases and V 3 bases, and 4 bases lay outside the gene matches. Germline loops: CDR1 SGHDT, CDR2 YYEEEE.

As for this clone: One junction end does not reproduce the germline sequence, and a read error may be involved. This CDR3 reads CSSSSMIGLISNEKLFF. The CDR3 coding sequence is TGTTCCAGCAGCTCTATGATAGGACTGATATCTAATGAAAAACTGTTTTTT. The chain has TRBV7-9 and TRBJ1-4, with D unresolved. This CDR3 is built from 17 residues. Per the germline V gene, CDR1 is SEHNR and CDR2 is FQNEAQ (reference sequence). Full variable domain (rest looked up from reference TRBV7-9 and TRBJ1-4): DTGVSQNPRHKITKRGQNVTFRCDPISEHNRLYWYRQTLGQGPEFLTYFQNEAQLEKSRLLSDRFSAERPKGSFSTLEIQRTEQGDSAMYLCSSSSMIGLISNEKLFFGSGTQLSVL.